This TCR beta chain was captured by sequencing in a study of CD8+CD57+ T cells in acquired aplastic anemia. Study information: The study obtained an average of 3.2 ug of DNA from sorted CD4+ and CD8+ cells. Healthy donors gave approximately 10 million reads on average for CD4+ cells. Findings and limits, study-wide: Simpson's diversity of CD8+ cells was not significantly different in patients compared with controls. Found in both controls and patients were around 30 CD8+ CDR3 sequences.

To note about this clonotype: What it binds is not known.

With V trimmed by 8 bases and J by 2 bases, 15 bases remained unmatched. Germline CDR1 ENHRY, CDR2 SYGVKD. The CDR3 runs 17 residues. Genomic DNA templated the TCR beta VDJ and CDR3 profiling. TCRdb re-called the reads through MiXCR, storing one row per CDR3 protein. The data contain roughly 130,000 distinct CDR3 sequences, 48% of them singletons. The V call is TRBV10-3, the J call TRBJ1-2; 9 nucleotides match TRBD1. Sample: sorted CD4+, CD8+, or CD8+CD57+ T cells (not recorded which) from PBMCs. This receptor was identified in a human donor in good health, serving as a control. CDR3 in DNA: TGTGCCATCGCCCCTGGGGGACAGGGTCTTGGGAACTATGGCTACACCTTC. Amino acids: CAIAPGGQGLGNYGYTF.